Presented here are 21 T cell receptor beta chains from one specimen sequenced in a study of cytomegalovirus exposure and HLA in healthy donors. The PCR used 60 Vbeta and 13 Jbeta primers. The data were produced by immunoSEQ multiplex PCR, yet TCRdb's version contains in-frame clones alone and is incomplete. There are about 98,000 clones in the sample; about 83% occur only once, and approximately 15% lies in the top ten. Material: PBMCs. All receptors come from a man aged 60-69 years in good health and CMV-seropositive.

V and J are TRBV28 and TRBJ1-2; TRBD1 agrees at 9 bases. V was clipped by 2 bases and J by 1 base; unmatched bases: 5. From germline, CDR1 is MDHEN and CDR2 SYDVKM. The CDR3 sequence is 16 residues long. CDR3 bases: TGTGCCAGCAGTTTACCCGGGACAGGGTATAACTATGGCTACACCTTC. Protein sequence: CASSLPGTGYNYGYTF.

This sequence joins TRBV9 and TRBJ2-1, with D perhaps matching TRBD1 (7 bases). V was clipped by 5 bases and J by 9 bases, with 21 bases between them. The germline gives CDR1 SGDLS, CDR2 YYNGEE. The length of the CDR3 is 15 residues. The CDR3 DNA sequence: TGTGCCAGCAGTAAGGACTACGGCTGGGACAGTGAGCAGTTCTTC. Translated: CASSKDYGWDSEQFF.

This clone appeared a few times. CDR3 nucleotides: TGCGCCAGCAGCCCCAGGGATAGCCGCCCCCAGGTTCAGCCCCAGCATTTT. It is translated as CASSPRDSRPQVQPQHF. The chain couples TRBV4-1 to TRBJ1-5; TRBD1 is a possible D gene (5 bases). The V end lost 4 bases, the J end lost 6 bases, and 22 bases lay between the germline ends. Germline CDR1 reads MGHRA; CDR2 reads YSYEKL. The CDR3 extends over 17 amino acids.

The genes are TRBV4-2 and TRBJ1-1; D ambiguous. Deletions cut 6 bases from V and 1 base from J, with 9 bases between. Germline assignment: CDR1 LGHNA and CDR2 YNFKEQ. There are 13 residues in the CDR3. In nucleotides, the CDR3 is TGTGCCAGCAGATTCGGAGGGAACACTGAAGCTTTCTTT. Amino acids: CASRFGGNTEAFF.

The CDR3 reads CASSIQDSSYEQYF. The DNA for the CDR3 is TGTGCCAGTAGTATCCAAGATAGCTCCTACGAGCAGTACTTC. The gene calls are TRBV19 and TRBJ2-7; D is unclear. CDR1 and CDR2 from the germline V gene are LNHDA and SQIVND (reference sequence). The CDR3 runs 14 residues. Trimming shortened V by 3 bases and J by 0 bases, and 9 bases separated the two germline ends.

The V call is TRBV5-1, the J call TRBJ2-7; tentative D call: TRBD1 (6 bases). V dropped 2 bases and J dropped 3 bases, with 9 bases sitting between them. The CDR3 contains 13 residues. Germline CDR1 SGHRS, CDR2 YFSETQ. This chain's CDR3 is CASSFGTFYEQYF. DNA of the CDR3: TGCGCCAGCAGCTTTGGGACATTCTACGAGCAGTACTTC.

The rearrangement uses TRBV19 and TRBJ1-5; the D gene is possibly TRBD1 (6 bases). Germline V lookup: CDR1 LNHDA, CDR2 SQIVND (reference sequence). The CDR3 loop spans 15 amino acids. The V end was cut by 1 base, the J end by 5 bases, with 12 bases between. This chain's CDR3 is CASSIGQGSDQPQHF. The CDR3 bases are TGTGCCAGTAGTATAGGCCAGGGGTCGGATCAGCCCCAGCATTTT.

The chain employs TRBV6-1 and TRBJ1-1, with D tentatively TRBD1 (6 bases). The CDR3 sequence is 14 residues long. Germline V CDR1 and CDR2: MNHNS, SASEGT. Trimming left V 5 bases short and J 1 base short, with 11 bases between. The CDR3 coding sequence is TGTGCCAGCAGTCCGACAGGTCGGAACACTGAAGCTTTCTTT. Encoded protein: CASSPTGRNTEAFF.

The rearrangement links TRBV29-1 to TRBJ1-2, with D perhaps matching TRBD1 (5 bases). This CDR3 is 13 amino acids long. Trimming removed 4 bases at V and 8 bases at J, with 17 bases between. Germline lookup yields CDR1 SQVTM and CDR2 ANQGSEA. The CDR3 is CSVVPGLHAGYTF. The CDR3 DNA follows: TGCAGCGTTGTTCCGGGACTGCACGCCGGCTACACCTTC.

On this clone: The junction does not match germline at one end; this may be a read error. The chain joins TRBV9 to TRBJ2-2; no clear D. The CDR3 length is 16 residues. CDR1 and CDR2 (germline): SGDLS, YYNGEE. The CDR3 reads CASSPHQAPNTGELFF. The CDR3, as DNA: TGTGCCAGCAGCCCTCACCAGGCCCCGAATACCGGGGAGCTGTTTTTT.

The V gene is TRBV11-2, the J gene TRBJ2-7; D is perhaps TRBD1 (5 bases). Trimming stripped 1 base from V and 3 bases from J, with 10 bases between. The CDR3 extends over 14 amino acids. Germline assignment: CDR1 SGHAT and CDR2 FQNNGV. CDR3 loop: CASSLVARVYEQYF. CDR3 DNA sequence: TGTGCCAGCAGCTTAGTTGCCAGGGTCTACGAGCAGTACTTC.

Points on this clone: One junction end does not reproduce the germline sequence, and a read error may be involved. The V and J genes are TRBV7-9 and TRBJ2-1; no reliable D call. The CDR3 covers 13 residues. Germline loops: CDR1 SEHNR, CDR2 FQNEAQ (reference sequence). Here the CDR3 reads CSSSPRTYNEQFF. As DNA, the CDR3 is TGTTCCAGCAGCCCGCGGACCTACAATGAGCAGTTCTTC.

V gene TRBV28 combines with J gene TRBJ1-4, with 7 bases identical to TRBD1. This CDR3 region has 17 residues. V trimming: 4 bases; J trimming: 6 bases; junction bases outside the gene matches: 14. Germline-derived CDR1 and CDR2 are MDHEN and SYDVKM. CDR3 amino acids: CASSSLWVQGEHEKLFF. The CDR3 DNA follows: TGTGCCAGCAGTTCTCTATGGGTTCAGGGGGAACATGAAAAACTGTTTTTT.

The CDR3 nucleotides read TGCGCCAGCAGCTTTCAGGGGGCGGGCACCGGGGAGCTGTTTTTT. Translation gives CASSFQGAGTGELFF. V usage is TRBV5-1 and J usage is TRBJ2-2; 8 nucleotides align to TRBD1. Germline values: CDR1 SGHRS, CDR2 YFSETQ. V was pared by 2 bases and J by 4 bases, with 4 bases of the junction left unmatched. The CDR3 is made up of 15 amino acids. The variable domain in full, with the rest retrieved from reference TRBV5-1 and TRBJ2-2, is KAGVTQTPRYLIKTRGQQVTLSCSPISGHRSVSWYQQTPGQGLQFLFEYFSETQRNKGNFPGRFSGRQFSNSRSEMNVSTLELGDSALYLCASSFQGAGTGELFFGEGSRLTVL.

The sample holds one count of this clone. The chain joins TRBV7-9 to TRBJ2-7; TRBD1 matches 7 bases. In germline, CDR1 is SEHNR, CDR2 FQNEAQ (reference sequence). The length of the CDR3 is 18 residues. The V segment lost 2 bases and the J segment 0 bases; nucleotides outside the gene matches: 13. CDR3 amino acids: CASSLPETGLAGSYEQYF. CDR3 DNA: TGTGCCAGCAGCTTACCAGAGACAGGGCTCGCGGGCTCCTACGAGCAGTACTTC.

This chain links TRBV7-9 with TRBJ1-6; perhaps TRBD1 as D (6 bases). This CDR3 has 13 residues. CDR1 and CDR2 from the germline V gene are SEHNR and FQNEAQ (reference sequence). Between the trimmed V and J ends, which lost 6 bases and 7 bases, there was a span of 10 bases. The CDR3 DNA reads TGTGCCAGCAGAGAACAGGGAAATTCACCCCTCCACTTT. Protein sequence: CASREQGNSPLHF.

A note on this clone: The identical CDR3 is also encoded by other nucleotide sequences in the sample. The gene calls are TRBV7-2 and TRBJ2-5; 8 bases are shared with TRBD1. CDR1 SGHTA and CDR2 FQGNSA come from the germline V gene. Unmatched junction bases numbered 3, after V lost 5 bases and J lost 1 base. CDR3 length equals 14 residues. DNA for the CDR3: TGTGCCAGCAGCCCTGACAGGGGCCAAGAGACCCAGTACTTC. Translating it yields CASSPDRGQETQYF.

For the CDR3, the DNA is TGCGCCAGCGGCCGGGACACCACAAACACCGGGGAGCTGTTTTTT. Translated: CASGRDTTNTGELFF. J is TRBJ2-2 and V is TRBV10-1; the D gene is possibly TRBD1 (6 bases). The CDR3 extends over 15 amino acids. Per the germline V gene, CDR1 is WNHNN and CDR2 is SYGVQD (reference sequence). The germline V and J ends were trimmed by 8 bases and 2 bases, with 15 bases remaining between them.

V usage is TRBV9 and J usage is TRBJ2-7; 10 nucleotides align to TRBD1. Germline values: CDR1 SGDLS, CDR2 YYNGEE. The CDR3 totals 16 residues. The V and J ends lost 3 bases and 5 bases, in that order; junction bases with no gene match: 11. Here the CDR3 reads CASSGLRTGGSDEQYF. The CDR3 bases are TGTGCCAGCAGCGGACTCCGGACAGGGGGAAGTGACGAGCAGTACTTC.

As concerns this clone: An end of the junction differs from the germline gene, which may be a read error. The V gene is TRBV7-7, the J gene TRBJ2-2; 8 bases agree with TRBD2. Per germline, CDR1 SSHAT and CDR2 FNYEAQ (reference sequence). There are 13 residues in the CDR3. CDR3: CASRGLDTGELFF. CDR3 in DNA: TGTGCTAGCAGGGGACTAGATACCGGGGAGCTGTTTTTT.

In its sample, this clone was seen a few times. This rearrangement joins TRBV7-9 to TRBJ2-1; 10 bases map to TRBD2. The germline CDR1 and CDR2 sequences are SEHNR and FQNEAQ (reference sequence). V gave up 2 bases and J gave up 10 bases; unmatched junction bases: 2. CDR3 length equals 13 residues. The CDR3 DNA reads TGTGCCAGCAGCTTAACGACTAGCGGGGAGCAGTTCTTC. Translating it yields CASSLTTSGEQFF.